What follows is one T cell receptor (beta chain) and its context. In the original processing: Researchers report that nucleated cell counts were estimated from reference gene primer amplification. The repertoire was sequenced with immunoSEQ multiplex PCR; TCRdb's copy has only in-frame clones and lacks some. D and trimming come from the DNA, and the V and J calls and clone size come from that table. Of 200,000 to 250,000 clones detected, about 90% appear once; the ten largest clones hold more than 2.5%. This record comes from a study of blood T cell repertoires in COVID-19. Trimming shortened V by 4 bases and J by 1 base, and 9 bases separated the two germline ends. This CDR3 comprises 14 residues. CDR1 is SGHNT and CDR2 is YENEEA in the germline V gene.

The rearrangement joins TRBV11-3 to TRBJ2-3, with D perhaps TRBD2 (5 bases). Sequenced sample: peripheral blood. The TCR comes from a woman in her twenties or thirties who had recovered from COVID-19. The CDR3 region has the DNA TGTGCCAGCAGCTCACTAGGTGGCACAGATACGCAGTATTTT. Amino acid sequence: CASSSLGGTDTQYF.